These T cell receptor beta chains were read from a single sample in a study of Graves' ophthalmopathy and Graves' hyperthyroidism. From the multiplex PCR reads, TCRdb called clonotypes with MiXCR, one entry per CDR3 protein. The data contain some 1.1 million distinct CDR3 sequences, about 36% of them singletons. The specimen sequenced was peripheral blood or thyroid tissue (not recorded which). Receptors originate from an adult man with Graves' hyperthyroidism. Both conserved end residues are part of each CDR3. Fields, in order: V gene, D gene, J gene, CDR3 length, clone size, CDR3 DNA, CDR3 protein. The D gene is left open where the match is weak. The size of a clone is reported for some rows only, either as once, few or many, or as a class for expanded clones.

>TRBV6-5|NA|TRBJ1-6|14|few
TGTGCCAGCGGGAATTCGGTCTATAATTCACCCCTCCACTTT
CASGNSVYNSPLHF
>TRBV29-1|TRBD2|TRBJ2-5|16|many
TGCAGCGTTGTGACTAGCGGGAGTAGGGTACAAGAGACCCAGTACTTC
CSVVTSGSRVQETQYF
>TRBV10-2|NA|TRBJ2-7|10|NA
TGCGCCACAGGGAGGAACGCGCAGTACTTC
CATGRNAQYF
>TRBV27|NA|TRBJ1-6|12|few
TGTGCCACCCGGGACACCGCTTCACCCCTCCACTTT
CATRDTASPLHF
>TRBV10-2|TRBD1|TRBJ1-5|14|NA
TGCGCCAGCAGTGAGCCGGACAGGGGGCAGCCCCAGCATTTT
CASSEPDRGQPQHF
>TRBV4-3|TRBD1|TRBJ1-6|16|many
TGCGCCAGCAGCCAACACCAGGGGGCAGGGAATTCACCCCTCCACTTT
CASSQHQGAGNSPLHF
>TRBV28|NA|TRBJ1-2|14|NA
TGTGCCAGCAGCGACCATACAGGCGGCAGGGGCTACACCTTC
CASSDHTGGRGYTF
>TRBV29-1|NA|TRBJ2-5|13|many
TGCATCGATGACCTGGCGGGACAAGAGACCCAGTACTTC
CIDDLAGQETQYF
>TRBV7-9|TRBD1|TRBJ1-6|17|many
TGTGCCAGCAGCGCCGGGACAGGCTCTATTTTAACTTCACCCCTCCACTTT
CASSAGTGSILTSPLHF
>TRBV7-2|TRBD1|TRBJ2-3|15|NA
TGTGCCAGCAGCTTAGAGGGGGCGCTTGCAGATACGCAGTATTTT
CASSLEGALADTQYF
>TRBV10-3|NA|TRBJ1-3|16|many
TGTGCCATCAGTGAGTCCTGGGGGTCCTCTGGAAACACCATATATTTT
CAISESWGSSGNTIYF
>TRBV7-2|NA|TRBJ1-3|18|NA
TGTGCCAGCAGCTTAGCGGCAGGAGGAGCGGGTTCTGGAAACACCATATATTTT
CASSLAAGGAGSGNTIYF
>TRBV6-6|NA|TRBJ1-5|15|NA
TGTGCCAGCAAACACCCAGACGGAGGCAATCAGCCCCAGCATTTT
CASKHPDGGNQPQHF
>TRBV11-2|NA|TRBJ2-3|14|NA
TGTGCCAGCAGCCCGGGACTCCGCACAGATACGCAGTATTTT
CASSPGLRTDTQYF
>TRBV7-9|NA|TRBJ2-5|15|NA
TGTGCCAGCAGCTTCCTTGGGTGGGGCGGTGAGACCCAGTACTTC
CASSFLGWGGETQYF
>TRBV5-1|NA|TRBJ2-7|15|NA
TGCGCCAGCAGCTTCGAGGAGAACCCCTTCTACGAGCAGTACTTC
CASSFEENPFYEQYF
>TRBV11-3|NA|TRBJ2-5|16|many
TGTGCCAGCAGCTCGGCGACAGCGGGGACACAAGAGACCCAGTACTTC
CASSSATAGTQETQYF
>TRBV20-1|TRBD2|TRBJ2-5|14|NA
TGCAGTGCTAGTCTAGCGGGAGCCCCGGAGACCCAGTACTTC
CSASLAGAPETQYF
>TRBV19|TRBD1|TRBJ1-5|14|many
TGTGCCAGTAAAACCGGGACAGTTAATCAGCCCCAGCATTTT
CASKTGTVNQPQHF
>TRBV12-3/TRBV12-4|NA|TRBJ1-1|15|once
TGTGCCAGCACCGGGATGATGGGTAGGAACACTGAAGCTTTCTTT
CASTGMMGRNTEAFF
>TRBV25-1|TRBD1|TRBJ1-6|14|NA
TGTGCCAGCAGGCTCGGGACAGGGTATTCACCCCTCCACTTT
CASRLGTGYSPLHF
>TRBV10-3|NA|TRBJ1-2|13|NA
TGTGCCATCAGTGACGGACCGAACTATGGCTACACCTTC
CAISDGPNYGYTF
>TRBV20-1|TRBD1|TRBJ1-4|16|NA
TGCAGTGCTAGAGATTTCGGGACAGGGAAAAATGAAAAACTGTTTTTT
CSARDFGTGKNEKLFF
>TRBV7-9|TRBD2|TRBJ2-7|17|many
TGTGCCAGCAGCATAGACCCCCTTACTAGCGGTTCGTACGAGCAGTACTTC
CASSIDPLTSGSYEQYF
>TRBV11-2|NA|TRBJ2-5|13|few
TGTGCCAGCAGCTCTAGGGGATGGGGGACCCAGTACTTC
CASSSRGWGTQYF
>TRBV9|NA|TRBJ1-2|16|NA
TGTGCCAGCAGCGGTAGCCCGGGGCGCGCTAACTATGGCTACACCTTC
CASSGSPGRANYGYTF
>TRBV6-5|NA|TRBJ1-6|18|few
TGTGCCAGCAGCACCCGGGTCGGGCGGAGAGGAAATAATTCACCCCTCCACTTT
CASSTRVGRRGNNSPLHF
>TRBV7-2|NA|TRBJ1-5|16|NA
TGTGCCAGCCGCCACCACGGGCGGGGTTTGCATCAGCCCCAGCATTTT
CASRHHGRGLHQPQHF
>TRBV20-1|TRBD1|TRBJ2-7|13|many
TGCAGTGCTAGTAGGGACAGGACCTACGAGCAGTACTTC
CSASRDRTYEQYF
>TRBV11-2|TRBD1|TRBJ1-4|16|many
TGTGCCAGCAGCTGGGACAGGCTTGCAACTAATGAAAAACTGTTTTTT
CASSWDRLATNEKLFF
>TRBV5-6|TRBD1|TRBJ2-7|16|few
TGTGCCAGCAGCTTGGGGGACAGGGGGCATTCCTACGAGCAGTACTTC
CASSLGDRGHSYEQYF
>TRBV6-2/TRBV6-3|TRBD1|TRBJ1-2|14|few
TGTGCCAGCGTCGCCGGACAGGGGAACTATGGCTACACCTTC
CASVAGQGNYGYTF
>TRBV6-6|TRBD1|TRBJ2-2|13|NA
TGTGCCAGCAGTACTTACAGGGGCGGGGAGCTGTTTTTT
CASSTYRGGELFF
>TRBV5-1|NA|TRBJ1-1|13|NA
TGCGCCAGTCGAGACATAGGGGAGGGTGAAGCTTTCTTT
CASRDIGEGEAFF
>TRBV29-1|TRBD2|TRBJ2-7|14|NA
TGCAGCGTGGGCCGAGGTAGCGGGATAAACGAGCAGTACTTC
CSVGRGSGINEQYF
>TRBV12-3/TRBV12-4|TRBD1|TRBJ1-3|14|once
TGTGCCAGCAGAAGACAGGGGGGAAGCAACACCATATATTTT
CASRRQGGSNTIYF
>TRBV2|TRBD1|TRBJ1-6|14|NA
TGTGCCAGCTTAGGCGACAGGGATGGATCACCCCTCCACTTT
CASLGDRDGSPLHF
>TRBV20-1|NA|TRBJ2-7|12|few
TGCAGACTGGGACCCCGTCCTTACGAGCAGTACTTC
CRLGPRPYEQYF
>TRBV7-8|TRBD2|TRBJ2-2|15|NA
TGTGCCAATCTTGGACTAGCGGCGAACACCGGGGAGCTGTTTTTT
CANLGLAANTGELFF
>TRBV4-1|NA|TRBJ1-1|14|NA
TGCGCCAGCAGCCAGATGGGTGGGGACACTGAAGCTTTCTTT
CASSQMGGDTEAFF
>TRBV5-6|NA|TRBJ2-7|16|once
TGTGCCAGCAGCTTGGCACTAGAGATGAGGCCCTACGAGCAGTACTTC
CASSLALEMRPYEQYF
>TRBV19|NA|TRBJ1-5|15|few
TGTGCCAGTAGTATTCAAGAGGGAAGCAATCAGCCCCAGCATTTT
CASSIQEGSNQPQHF
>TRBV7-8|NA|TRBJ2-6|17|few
TGTGCCAGCAGCCCCCCCTGGGGGGACGCCGGGGCCAACGTCCTGACTTTC
CASSPPWGDAGANVLTF
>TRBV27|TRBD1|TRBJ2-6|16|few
TGTGCCAGCAGTAGGACAGGGCAGGCTGGGGCCAACGTCCTGACTTTC
CASSRTGQAGANVLTF
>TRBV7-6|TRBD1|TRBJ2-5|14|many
TGTGCCAGCAGCCCAGAGACAGGGCAAGAGACCCAGTACTTC
CASSPETGQETQYF
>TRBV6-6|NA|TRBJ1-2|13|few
TGTGCCAGCAGTTACTCCCCGGCCCTCGGCTACACCTTC
CASSYSPALGYTF
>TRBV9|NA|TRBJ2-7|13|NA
TGTGCCAGCAGCGTATCACCCTACTACGAGCAGTACTTC
CASSVSPYYEQYF
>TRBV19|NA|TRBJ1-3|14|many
TGTGCCAGCGGCGGGGGAACCTCTGGAAACACCATATATTTT
CASGGGTSGNTIYF
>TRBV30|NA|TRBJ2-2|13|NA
TGTGCCTGCACCCTCGGGAACACCGGGGAGCTGTTTTTT
CACTLGNTGELFF
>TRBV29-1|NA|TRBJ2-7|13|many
TGCAGCGTTGGGGACACTCACTCCTACGAGCAGTACTTC
CSVGDTHSYEQYF